One sample yielded the 29 T cell receptor beta chains listed below, sequenced in a study of regulatory T cells in long-lasting Graves disease. Time point of the sample: persistent/refractory GD, antithyroid drugs over 5 years with positive TRAb. The TCR library was made from RNA extracted from PBMCs. Arm-PCR of CDR3 regions and iRepertoire HTBI primers were the basis on which TCR beta libraries were built. TCRdb re-analysed the multiplex PCR reads in MiXCR, keeping a single row per CDR3 protein. The sample holds hundreds of thousands of distinct CDR3 sequences, 20% to 25% seen once. The sample in question was peripheral blood mononuclear cells (PBMCs), obtained when the disease was refractory, from a patient treated with antithyroid drugs. The receptors come from a female donor with Graves disease.

This clonotype was picked up a small number of times. The V and J genes are TRBV7-6 and TRBJ1-6, with TRBD1 matching 7 bases. V dropped 1 base and J dropped 9; count of bases not matched to a gene: 6. The CDR3 sequence is 15 residues long. From germline, CDR1 is SGHVS and CDR2 FNYEAQ. CDR3 protein: CASSLDGQVVSPLHF. CDR3 nucleotide sequence: TGTGCCAGCAGCTTAGATGGACAGGTAGTTTCACCCCTCCACTTT.

This clonotype was counted at least ten times. This sequence joins TRBV24-1 and TRBJ1-2; no definite D call. Trimming removed 4 bases from V and 8 bases from J, with 19 bases in between. CDR1 KGHDR and CDR2 SFDVKD come from the germline V gene. This CDR3 has 15 residues. The CDR3 nucleotides are TGTGCCACCAGTGAAGCTTCAACATCCTTTGGGGGCTACACCTTC. Translated: CATSEASTSFGGYTF.

The chain recombines TRBV30 with TRBJ1-1; D might be TRBD1 (5 bases). Germline V gene sequence: CDR1 GTSNPN, CDR2 SVGIG (reference sequence). V was trimmed by 3 bases and J by 10 bases, leaving 15 bases between them. The CDR3 loop spans 12 amino acids. This CDR3 reads CAWSLRAGVAFF. CDR3 DNA sequence: TGTGCCTGGAGCCTCAGGGCCGGGGTAGCTTTCTTT.

As concerns this clonotype: A much bigger clone sits one base away, suggesting this may be a read error. The chain uses TRBV12-3 or TRBV12-4 and TRBJ1-2, with 9 bases aligning to TRBD1. The junction had 6 bases not matched to a gene; V was cut back by 10 bases and J by 6 bases. CDR3 length: 12 residues. DNA of the CDR3: TGTGCCATCGGGACAGGGTGGGATGGCTACACCTTC. Protein: CAIGTGWDGYTF.

The chain is built from TRBV5-6 and TRBJ2-7; 9 nucleotides align to TRBD2. Germline lookup yields CDR1 SGHDT and CDR2 YYEEEE. The CDR3 is 15 amino acids. V was clipped by 0 bases and J by 4 bases; unmatched bases: 5. The CDR3 nucleotides read TGTGCCAGCAGCTTGGGGGTAGCGGGAGAGTACGAGCAGTACTTC. It is translated as CASSLGVAGEYEQYF.

This clonotype was seen repeatedly, ten times or more. The chain employs TRBV11-2 and TRBJ2-2; TRBD1 aligns across 7 bases. CDR3 size: 15 residues. J lost 5 bases, V lost 4 bases, and 7 bases had no gene match. Germline CDR1 is SGHAT and CDR2 is FQNNGV. CDR3: CASSSTGAATGELFF. The CDR3 DNA sequence: TGTGCCAGCAGCTCAACAGGGGCCGCGACCGGGGAGCTGTTTTTT.

Concerning this clonotype itself: It may be a read error: a sequence one base away is much more abundant. The V and J genes are TRBV28 and TRBJ2-2; D gene uncertain. This CDR3 has 15 residues. V was clipped by 5 bases and J by 0 bases, with 10 bases between them. Germline V CDR1 and CDR2: MDHEN, SYDVKM. CDR3 in DNA: TGTGCCAGCAGTGCCAGTATTTCGAACACCGGGGAGCTGTTTTTT. It encodes CASSASISNTGELFF.

The chain couples TRBV20-1 to TRBJ1-4, with D hard to call. V gave up 0 bases and J gave up 5 bases, with 7 bases separating them. This CDR3 contains 13 residues. Germline CDR1 DFQATT, CDR2 SNEGSKA (reference sequence). This chain's CDR3 is CSARDLENEKLFF. In nucleotides, the CDR3 is TGCAGTGCTAGAGATCTAGAGAATGAAAAACTGTTTTTT.

This clonotype has ten or more counts. The J gene is TRBJ1-3, the V gene TRBV2; D is ambiguous. This CDR3 is 14 amino acids long. Trimming took off 4 bases at V and 1 base at J, with 8 bases between the two ends. The germline V gene has CDR1 SNHLY and CDR2 FYNNEI. CDR3 residues: CASSVGGSGNTIYF. The CDR3 nucleotides read TGTGCCAGCAGTGTCGGAGGGTCTGGAAACACCATATATTTT.

This clonotype was found many times. The chain joins TRBV27 to TRBJ1-6; 9 nucleotides line up with TRBD1. The germline V gene has CDR1 MNHEY and CDR2 SMNVEV (reference sequence). This CDR3 spans 14 amino acids. With 5 bases clipped from V and 6 bases from J, the junction kept 2 bases outside the gene matches. This CDR3 is CASSQDRGNSPLHF. In DNA form, the CDR3 reads TGTGCCAGCAGTCAGGACAGGGGTAATTCACCCCTCCACTTT.

This clonotype has at least ten counts. The chain joins TRBV6-1 to TRBJ2-4; perhaps D is TRBD1 or TRBD2 (7 bases each). Between the trimmed V and J ends, which lost 6 bases and 6 bases, there was a span of 18 bases. Germline CDR1 MNHNS, CDR2 SASEGT. The CDR3 consists of 15 residues. In nucleotides, the CDR3 is TGTGCCAGCAGCAGGGGGGGGGAGGAAGGAAACATTCAGTACTTC. Protein product: CASSRGGEEGNIQYF.

The table lists this clonotype with a few counts. The genes are TRBV15 and TRBJ1-1; D remains ambiguous. V was cut by 0 bases and J by 7 bases, with 9 bases left in between. Germline V gene sequence: CDR1 LNHNV, CDR2 YYDKDF (reference sequence). This CDR3 spans 13 amino acids. The CDR3 DNA reads TGTGCCACCAGCAGAGATGAGTCCCGTGAAGCTTTCTTT. It is translated as CATSRDESREAFF.

The rearrangement joins TRBV3-1 to TRBJ2-5; D not resolved. V was cut by 1 base and J by 4 bases, with 7 bases left in between. This CDR3 spans 13 amino acids. The germline CDR1 and CDR2 sequences are LGHDT and YNNKEL (reference sequence). The chain's CDR3 is CASSQATIETQYF. The CDR3, as DNA: TGTGCCAGCAGCCAAGCGACGATAGAGACCCAGTACTTC.

Regarding this clonotype: The junction and the germline gene differ at one end; a read error may be behind it. V and J are TRBV3-1 and TRBJ2-6; D assignment may be TRBD1 or TRBD2 (6 bases each). Germline V gives CDR1 LGHDT, CDR2 YNNKEL (reference sequence). The CDR3 contains 17 residues. CDR3 sequence (DNA): TGTGCCAGCAGCCAAACCTCGGACAGAGGAGGGGCCAACGTCCCGACTTTC. Protein sequence: CASSQTSDRGGANVPTF. Combining the CDR3 with reference TRBV3-1 and TRBJ2-6 gives the whole variable domain DTAVSQTPKYLVTQMGNDKSIKCEQNLGHDTMYWYKQDSKKFLKIMFSYNNKELIINETVPNRFSPKSPDKAHLNLHINSLELGDSAVYFCASSQTSDRGGANVPTFGAGSRLTVL.

This clonotype came up many times. The chain couples TRBV24-1 to TRBJ2-1, with 9 nucleotides matching TRBD1. The V and J ends lost 3 bases and 6 bases, in that order; junction bases with no gene match: 14. The CDR3 extends over 18 amino acids. Germline CDR1 KGHDR, CDR2 SFDVKD. CDR3 protein: CATSDLTGQGLSPNEQFF. For the CDR3, the DNA is TGTGCCACCAGTGATCTAACGGGACAGGGTTTATCCCCCAATGAGCAGTTCTTC.

J is TRBJ2-3 and V is TRBV3-1; the D gene is possibly TRBD2 (6 bases). The CDR3 runs 15 residues. Germline CDR1 reads LGHDT; CDR2 reads YNNKEL (reference sequence). The germline V and J ends were trimmed by 2 bases and 4 bases, with 13 bases remaining between them. Here the CDR3 reads CASSQTFGGADTQYF. The CDR3 DNA reads as TGTGCCAGCAGCCAAACTTTTGGAGGGGCAGATACGCAGTATTTT.

V and J are TRBV13 and TRBJ2-7; D uncertain. The length of the CDR3 is 14 residues. Germline assignment: CDR1 PRHDT and CDR2 FYEKMQ (reference sequence). The ends were cut back, 2 bases at V and 1 base at J, with 9 bases in the middle. This chain's CDR3 is CASSLTAPSYEQYF. Written as DNA, the CDR3 is TGTGCCAGCAGCTTAACAGCACCTTCCTACGAGCAGTACTTC.

This clonotype appeared a few times. This sequence joins TRBV13 and TRBJ2-2; unclear D gene. The CDR3 totals 15 residues. The ends were cut back, 6 bases at V and 0 bases at J, with 11 bases in the middle. CDR1 and CDR2 (germline): PRHDT, FYEKMQ (reference sequence). The CDR3 DNA sequence: TGTGCCAGCAGTAAAGGACGGCCGAACACCGGGGAGCTGTTTTTT. Residues: CASSKGRPNTGELFF.

A few counts support this clonotype. The chain uses TRBV20-1 and TRBJ1-2; 12 bases fit TRBD1. The CDR3 consists of 15 residues. With 0 bases clipped from V and 8 bases from J, the junction kept 7 bases outside the gene matches. The germline V gene has CDR1 DFQATT and CDR2 SNEGSKA (reference sequence). DNA for the CDR3: TGCAGTGCTAGAGATTGGGACAGGGGGCCCAAGGGCTACACCTTC. Encoded protein: CSARDWDRGPKGYTF.

In the case of this clonotype: This sequence is one base from a far larger clone and is likely a read error. This chain uses TRBV12-3 or TRBV12-4 with TRBJ1-5; no clear D. Trimming shortened V by 6 bases and J by 7 bases, and 13 bases separated the two germline ends. There are 13 residues in the CDR3. CDR3 sequence reads: CASSREGGQPQHF. The CDR3 region has the DNA TGTGCCAGCAGCCGGGAGGGCGGACAGCCCCAGCATTTT.

This clonotype was detected ten times or more. The chain employs TRBV29-1 and TRBJ1-2; 8 nucleotides agree with TRBD1. Per the germline V gene, CDR1 is SQVTM and CDR2 is ANQGSEA. This CDR3 region has 14 residues. With 1 base clipped from V and 3 bases from J, the junction kept 4 bases outside the gene matches. DNA of the CDR3: TGCAGCGTTGAAGGGGGACAGGCATACTATGGCTACACCTTC. Its protein is CSVEGGQAYYGYTF.

This clonotype occurred many times. At one of its ends the junction is not consistent with the germline gene, which may arise from a read error. V usage is TRBV12-3 or TRBV12-4 and J usage is TRBJ2-3, with D unclear. The CDR3 is 12 amino acids. CDR3: CASSFNTDTQYF. The CDR3, as DNA: TGTGCCAGCAGTTTCAACACAGATACGCAGTATTTC.

The DNA of the CDR3 is TGCAGTGCTAGAGGGGAGGGGCGGGAGTCCTCCTACGAGCAGTACTTC. Amino acids: CSARGEGRESSYEQYF. The chain links TRBV20-1 to TRBJ2-7; TRBD2 matches 7 bases. The CDR3 consists of 16 residues. Germline V gene sequence: CDR1 DFQATT, CDR2 SNEGSKA (reference sequence). Trimming at V came to 1 base and at J to 0 bases, leaving 9 bases not matched to a gene.

This clonotype was observed a handful of times. V usage is TRBV24-1 and J usage is TRBJ2-1; D not resolved. This CDR3 is 14 amino acids long. Germline lookup yields CDR1 KGHDR and CDR2 SFDVKD. V was pared by 9 bases and J by 9 bases, with 20 bases between. The CDR3 loop reads CATSIPSQVPEQFF. CDR3 DNA sequence: TGTGCCACCTCAATCCCATCTCAAGTACCTGAGCAGTTCTTC.

This clonotype was counted at least ten times. The chain combines TRBV11-2 with TRBJ1-5, with 10 bases lining up with TRBD1. The CDR3 has 16 amino acids. Germline CDR1 SGHAT, CDR2 FQNNGV. Losses at the gene ends were 4 bases for V and 3 bases for J; bases not matched to a gene: 6. The CDR3 is CASSSGQGRDNQPQHF. In DNA form, the CDR3 reads TGTGCCAGCAGCTCGGGACAGGGGCGAGACAATCAGCCCCAGCATTTT.

The sample holds many counts of this clonotype. The chain combines TRBV7-9 with TRBJ2-7; 12 nucleotides match TRBD2. The CDR3 runs 16 residues. V trimming: 6 bases; J trimming: 6 bases; junction bases outside the gene matches: 12. Germline V CDR1 and CDR2: SEHNR, FQNEAQ (reference sequence). This chain's CDR3 is CASSPTTRGLAGEQYF. CDR3 in DNA: TGTGCCAGCAGTCCGACAACTAGGGGACTAGCGGGCGAGCAGTACTTC.

This clonotype was seen at least ten times. The V gene is TRBV12-5, the J gene TRBJ2-2; 11 nucleotides match TRBD2. Trimming took 5 bases from V and 5 from J; bases not matched to a gene: 4. The CDR3 sequence is 15 residues long. In germline, CDR1 is LGHNT, CDR2 FRNRAP. The CDR3 protein is CASGPTSGKTGELFF. The CDR3, as DNA: TGTGCTAGTGGTCCGACTAGCGGGAAAACCGGGGAGCTGTTTTTT.

This clonotype has a handful of counts. The gene calls are TRBV7-9 and TRBJ1-1; 10 bases align to TRBD1. This CDR3 region has 16 residues. Looked up from germline, CDR1 is SEHNR and CDR2 is FQNEAQ (reference sequence). V trimming: 3 bases; J trimming: 1 base; junction bases outside the gene matches: 5. CDR3 protein: CASSFAGTGANTEAFF. For the CDR3, the DNA is TGTGCCAGCAGCTTCGCCGGGACAGGGGCGAACACTGAAGCTTTCTTT.

At least ten counts were recorded for this clonotype. The chain has TRBV5-5 and TRBJ2-4; no firm D call. The germline CDR1 and CDR2 sequences are SGHKS and YYEKEE (reference sequence). The V end lost 1 base, the J end lost 0 bases, and 11 bases lay between the germline ends. This CDR3 region has 16 residues. The DNA of the CDR3 is TGTGCCAGCAGCTTGCTTTACGACGGAGCCAAAAACATTCAGTACTTC. Translated: CASSLLYDGAKNIQYF.